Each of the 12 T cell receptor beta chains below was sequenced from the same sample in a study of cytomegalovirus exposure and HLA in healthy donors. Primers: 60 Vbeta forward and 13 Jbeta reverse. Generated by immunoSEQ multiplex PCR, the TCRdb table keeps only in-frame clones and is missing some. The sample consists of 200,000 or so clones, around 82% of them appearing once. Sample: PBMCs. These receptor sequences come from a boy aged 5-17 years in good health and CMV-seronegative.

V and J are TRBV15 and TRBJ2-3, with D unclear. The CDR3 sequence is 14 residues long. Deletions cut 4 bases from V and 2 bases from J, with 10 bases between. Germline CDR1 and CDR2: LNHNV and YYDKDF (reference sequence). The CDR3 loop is CATSTSLDTDTQYF. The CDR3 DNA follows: TGTGCCACCAGCACGAGTCTCGACACAGATACGCAGTATTTT.

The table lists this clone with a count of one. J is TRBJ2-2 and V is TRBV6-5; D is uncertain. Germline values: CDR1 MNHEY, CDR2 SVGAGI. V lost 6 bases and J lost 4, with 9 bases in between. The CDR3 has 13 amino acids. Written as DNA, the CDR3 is TGTGCCAGCAGCAAGGAGCTCACCGGGGAGCTGTTTTTT. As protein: CASSKELTGELFF.

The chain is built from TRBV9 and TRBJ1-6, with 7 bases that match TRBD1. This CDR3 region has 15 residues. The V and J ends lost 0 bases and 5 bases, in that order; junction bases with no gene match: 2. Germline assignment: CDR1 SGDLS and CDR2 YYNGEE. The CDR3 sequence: CASSVDGTDNSPLHF. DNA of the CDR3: TGTGCCAGCAGCGTAGACGGGACAGATAATTCACCCCTCCACTTT.

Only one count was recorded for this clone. The CDR3 loop is CASSEGQYRGYTF. The CDR3 nucleotides are TGTGCCAGCAGTGAAGGGCAGTATCGTGGCTACACCTTC. The genes are TRBV2 and TRBJ1-2; D unresolved. Between the trimmed V and J ends, which lost 1 base and 7 bases, there was a span of 10 bases. CDR3 size: 13 residues. Germline loops: CDR1 SNHLY, CDR2 FYNNEI.

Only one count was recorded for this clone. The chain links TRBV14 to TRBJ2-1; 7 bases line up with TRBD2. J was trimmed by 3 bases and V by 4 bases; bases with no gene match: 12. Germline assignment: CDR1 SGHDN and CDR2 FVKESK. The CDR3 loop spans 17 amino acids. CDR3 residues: CASSLQPEASGYNEQFF. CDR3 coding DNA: TGTGCCAGCAGCCTCCAACCCGAGGCTAGCGGCTACAATGAGCAGTTCTTC. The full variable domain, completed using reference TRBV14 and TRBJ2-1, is EAGVTQFPSHSVIEKGQTVTLRCDPISGHDNLYWYRRVMGKEIKFLLHFVKESKQDESGMPNNRFLAERTGGTYSTLKVQPAELEDSGVYFCASSLQPEASGYNEQFFGPGTRLTVL.

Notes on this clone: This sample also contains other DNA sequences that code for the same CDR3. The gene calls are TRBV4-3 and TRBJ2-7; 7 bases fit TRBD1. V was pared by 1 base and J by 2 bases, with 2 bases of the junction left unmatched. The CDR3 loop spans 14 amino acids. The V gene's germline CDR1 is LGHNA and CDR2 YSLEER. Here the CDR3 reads CASSQGQGAYEQYF. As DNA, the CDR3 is TGCGCCAGCAGCCAAGGACAGGGAGCCTACGAGCAGTACTTC.

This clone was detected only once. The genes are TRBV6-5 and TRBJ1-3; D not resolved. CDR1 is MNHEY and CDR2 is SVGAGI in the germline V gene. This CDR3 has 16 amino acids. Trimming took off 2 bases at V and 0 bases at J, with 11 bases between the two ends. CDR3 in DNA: TGTGCCAGCAGTTACGTGACACCTTCCTCTGGAAACACCATATATTTT. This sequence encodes CASSYVTPSSGNTIYF.

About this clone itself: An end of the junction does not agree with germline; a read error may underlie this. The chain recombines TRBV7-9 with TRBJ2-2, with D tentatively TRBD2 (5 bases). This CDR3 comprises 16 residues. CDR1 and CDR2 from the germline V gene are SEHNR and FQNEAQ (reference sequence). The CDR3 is CSSSHKRSKDTGELFF. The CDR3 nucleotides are TGTTCCAGCAGCCACAAGCGGAGTAAGGACACCGGGGAGCTGTTTTTT.

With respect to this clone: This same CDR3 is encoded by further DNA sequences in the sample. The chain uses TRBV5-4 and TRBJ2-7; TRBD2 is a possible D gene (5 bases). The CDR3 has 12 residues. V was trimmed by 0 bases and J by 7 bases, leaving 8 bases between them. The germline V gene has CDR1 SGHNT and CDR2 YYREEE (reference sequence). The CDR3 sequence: CASSLDRGEQYF. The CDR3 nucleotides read TGTGCCAGCAGCTTGGATAGAGGGGAGCAGTACTTC.

CDR3 DNA: TGCAGTCCGGGCGGAGGGAATGCTTTCTTT. This encodes CSPGGGNAFF. The J gene is TRBJ1-1, the V gene TRBV20-1, with no clear D. The CDR3 extends over 10 amino acids. Trimming pared 8 bases from V and 11 bases from J, leaving 15 bases between. Per the germline V gene, CDR1 is DFQATT and CDR2 is SNEGSKA (reference sequence).

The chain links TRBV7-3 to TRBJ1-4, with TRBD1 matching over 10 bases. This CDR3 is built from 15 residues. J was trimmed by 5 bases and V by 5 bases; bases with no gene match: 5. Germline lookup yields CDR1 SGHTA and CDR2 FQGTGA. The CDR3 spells CASSPTGGANEKLFF. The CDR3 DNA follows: TGTGCCAGCAGCCCGACAGGGGGCGCGAATGAAAAACTGTTTTTT.

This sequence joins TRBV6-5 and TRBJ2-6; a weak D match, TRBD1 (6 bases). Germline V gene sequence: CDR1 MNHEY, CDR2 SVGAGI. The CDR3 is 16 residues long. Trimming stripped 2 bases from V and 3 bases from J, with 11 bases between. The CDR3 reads CASSYEWGHGANVLTF. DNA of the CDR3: TGTGCCAGCAGTTACGAGTGGGGGCATGGGGCCAACGTCCTGACTTTC.